The present T cell receptor beta chain was sequenced within a study of blood T cell repertoires in COVID-19. Study at large: Sources were T cells, B-cell-depleted T cells, or PBMCs; the material itself was cDNA or gDNA.

Each participant's cohort was designated according to participant-reported clinical history. Recovery meant two consecutive negative NP/OP PCR tests, professional clearance, or resolved symptoms. Germline V lookup: CDR1 SGHNT, CDR2 YYREEE (reference sequence). This CDR3 comprises 16 residues. Trimming took 2 bases from V and 0 from J; bases not matched to a gene: 7. The table came from immunoSEQ multiplex PCR; TCRdb's copy has only in-frame clones and leaves some out. The sample shows about 280,000 clones, approximately 91% of them seen only once. This TCR came from a woman in her 30s who had recovered from COVID-19. The rearrangement links TRBV5-4 to TRBJ1-1; 7 nucleotides agree with TRBD1. The sample comprised PBMCs or T cells enriched from blood (not recorded which). The CDR3 region is CASSLKRTGMNTEAFF. In DNA, the CDR3 is TGTGCCAGCAGCTTAAAAAGGACAGGTATGAACACTGAAGCTTTCTTT.